The present TCR beta chain was sequenced within a study of CD8 T cells in ankylosing spondylitis. TCRdb itself ran the 5' RACE reads through MiXCR, one entry per CDR3 protein. The table records about 400,000 distinct CDR3 sequences, 20% to 25% of them present only once. This clonotype was picked up a small number of times. Antigen unknown. General observations from the study: Characteristic of ankylosing spondylitis blood, it appeared, was a TCR beta motif comprising about 8 highly homologous variants.

The sequenced sample consisted of blood, either unsorted or a sorted T cell fraction (not recorded which). This clonotype originated in a male donor with ankylosing spondylitis.

CDR3 DNA: TGTGCCAGCAGTTACGACTCGCTAGCGGGAGCTCCCGGGGAGCTGTTTTTT. Translated: CASSYDSLAGAPGELFF. This sequence joins TRBV6-5 and TRBJ2-2, with 10 nucleotides matching TRBD2. V was pared by 2 bases and J by 6 bases, with 9 bases of the junction left unmatched. Germline CDR1 MNHEY, CDR2 SVGAGI. The CDR3 is made up of 17 amino acids.